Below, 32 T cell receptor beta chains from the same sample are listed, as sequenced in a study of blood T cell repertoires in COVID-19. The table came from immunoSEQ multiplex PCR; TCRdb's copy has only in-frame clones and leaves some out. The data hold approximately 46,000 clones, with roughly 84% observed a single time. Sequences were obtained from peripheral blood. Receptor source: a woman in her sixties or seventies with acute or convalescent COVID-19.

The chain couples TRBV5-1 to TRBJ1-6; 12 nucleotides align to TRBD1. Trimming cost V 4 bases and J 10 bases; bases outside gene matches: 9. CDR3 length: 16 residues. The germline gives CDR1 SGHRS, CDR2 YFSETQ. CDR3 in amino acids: CASSPNAGTGGSPLHF. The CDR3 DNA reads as TGCGCCAGCAGCCCAAATGCCGGGACAGGGGGCTCACCCCTCCACTTT.

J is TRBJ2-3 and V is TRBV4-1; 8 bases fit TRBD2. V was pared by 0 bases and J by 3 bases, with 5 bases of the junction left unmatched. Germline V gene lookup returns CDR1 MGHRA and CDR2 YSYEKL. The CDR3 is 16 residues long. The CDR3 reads CASSQEGASGTDTQYF. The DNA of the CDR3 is TGCGCCAGCAGCCAAGAGGGGGCTAGCGGGACAGATACGCAGTATTTT.

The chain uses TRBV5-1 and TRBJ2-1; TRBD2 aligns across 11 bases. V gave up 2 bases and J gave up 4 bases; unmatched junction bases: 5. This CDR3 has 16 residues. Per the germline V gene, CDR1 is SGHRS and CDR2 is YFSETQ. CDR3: CASSLEGLAVYNEQFF. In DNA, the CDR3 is TGCGCCAGCAGCTTAGAGGGACTAGCGGTGTACAATGAGCAGTTCTTC.

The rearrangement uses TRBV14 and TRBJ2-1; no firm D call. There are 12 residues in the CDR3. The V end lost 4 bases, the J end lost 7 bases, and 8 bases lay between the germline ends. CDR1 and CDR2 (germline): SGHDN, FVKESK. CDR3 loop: CASSPAYNEQFF. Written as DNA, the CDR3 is TGTGCCAGCAGCCCAGCGTATAATGAGCAGTTCTTC.

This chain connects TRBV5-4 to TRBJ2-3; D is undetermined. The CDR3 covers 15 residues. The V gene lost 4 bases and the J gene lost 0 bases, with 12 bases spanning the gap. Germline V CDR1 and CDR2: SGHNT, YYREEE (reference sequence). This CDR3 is CASSQETVSTDTQYF. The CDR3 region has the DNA TGTGCCAGCAGCCAGGAAACAGTAAGCACAGATACGCAGTATTTT.

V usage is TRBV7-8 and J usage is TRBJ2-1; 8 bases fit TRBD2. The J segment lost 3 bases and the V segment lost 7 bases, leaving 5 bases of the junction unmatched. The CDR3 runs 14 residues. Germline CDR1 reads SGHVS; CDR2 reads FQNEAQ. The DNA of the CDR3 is TGTGCCAGCATGCGGGAGGAAAGCTACAATGAGCAGTTCTTC. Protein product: CASMREESYNEQFF.

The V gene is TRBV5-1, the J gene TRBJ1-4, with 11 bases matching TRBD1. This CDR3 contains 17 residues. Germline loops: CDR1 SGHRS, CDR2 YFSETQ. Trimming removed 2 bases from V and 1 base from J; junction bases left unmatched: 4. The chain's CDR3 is CASSLGTGGVTNEKLFF. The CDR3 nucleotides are TGCGCCAGCAGCTTAGGGACAGGGGGAGTAACTAATGAAAAACTGTTTTTT.

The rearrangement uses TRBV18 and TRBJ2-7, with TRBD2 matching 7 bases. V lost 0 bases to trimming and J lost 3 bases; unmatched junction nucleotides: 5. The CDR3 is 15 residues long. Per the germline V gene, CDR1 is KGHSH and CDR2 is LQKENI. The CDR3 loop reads CASSPPSSGFYEQYF. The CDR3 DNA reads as TGTGCCAGCTCACCACCGTCTAGCGGATTCTACGAGCAGTACTTC.

The CDR3 region is CASSYLRKFMEGSNQPQHF. The CDR3, as DNA: TGTGCCAGCAGTTACCTGAGGAAATTTATGGAGGGTAGCAATCAGCCCCAGCATTTT. This rearrangement joins TRBV28 to TRBJ1-5, with D unclear. The CDR3 is 19 amino acids. Germline CDR1 and CDR2: MDHEN and SYDVKM. V dropped 4 bases and J dropped 0 bases, with 22 bases sitting between them. The variable domain in full, completed from reference TRBV28 and TRBJ1-5, reads DVKVTQSSRYLVKRTGEKVFLECVQDMDHENMFWYRQDPGLGLRLIYFSYDVKMKEKGDIPEGYSVSREKKERFSLILESASTNQTSMYLCASSYLRKFMEGSNQPQHFGDGTRLSIL.

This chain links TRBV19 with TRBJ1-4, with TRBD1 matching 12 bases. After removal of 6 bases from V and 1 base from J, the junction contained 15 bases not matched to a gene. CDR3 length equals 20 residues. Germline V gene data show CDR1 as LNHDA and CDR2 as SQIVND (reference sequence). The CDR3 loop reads CASRITSGTGGARTNEKLFF. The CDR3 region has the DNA TGTGCCAGTAGGATAACCTCCGGGACAGGGGGCGCCCGAACTAATGAAAAACTGTTTTTT.

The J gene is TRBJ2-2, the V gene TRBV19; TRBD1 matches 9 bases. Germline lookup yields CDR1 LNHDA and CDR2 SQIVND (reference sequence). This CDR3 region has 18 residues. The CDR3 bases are TGTGGGAAGAGCCGGGACAGGGAATCCAAAGGGAACACCGGGGAGCTGTTTTTT. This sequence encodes CGKSRDRESKGNTGELFF.

CDR3: CASSVGSGGYRGLFF. DNA of the CDR3: TGTGCCAGCAGCGTAGGTAGCGGAGGCTACCGGGGGCTGTTTTTT. This sequence joins TRBV9 and TRBJ2-2; D is perhaps TRBD2 (6 bases). In germline, CDR1 is SGDLS, CDR2 YYNGEE. The V end lost 0 bases, the J end lost 13 bases, and 19 bases lay between the germline ends. This CDR3 is 15 amino acids long.

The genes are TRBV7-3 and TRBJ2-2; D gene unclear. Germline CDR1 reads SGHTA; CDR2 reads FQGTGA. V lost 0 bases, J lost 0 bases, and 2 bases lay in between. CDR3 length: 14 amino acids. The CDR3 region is CASSLTANTGELFF. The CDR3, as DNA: TGTGCCAGCAGCTTAACCGCGAACACCGGGGAGCTGTTTTTT.

CDR3 in DNA: TGTGCCAGCACCCGACAGGGAACCGGGGAGCTGTTTTTT. Translating gives CASTRQGTGELFF. The chain carries TRBV6-5 and TRBJ2-2, with 7 bases lining up with TRBD1. Germline V gives CDR1 MNHEY, CDR2 SVGAGI. The CDR3 totals 13 residues. Trimming removed 7 bases from V and 5 bases from J; junction bases left unmatched: 4.

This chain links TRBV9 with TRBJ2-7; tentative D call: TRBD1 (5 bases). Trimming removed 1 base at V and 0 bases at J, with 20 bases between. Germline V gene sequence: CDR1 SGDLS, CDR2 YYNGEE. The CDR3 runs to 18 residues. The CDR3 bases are TGTGCCAGCAGCGTATATTCCACTGGGGCCTCTAGCTCCTACGAGCAGTACTTC. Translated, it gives CASSVYSTGASSSYEQYF.

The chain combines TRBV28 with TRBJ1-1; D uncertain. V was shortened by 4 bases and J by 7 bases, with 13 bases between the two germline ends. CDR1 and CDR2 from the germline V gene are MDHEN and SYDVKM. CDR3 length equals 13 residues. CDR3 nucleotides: TGTGCCAGCAGTTCTCCCCCGACACGTGAAGCTTTCTTT. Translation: CASSSPPTREAFF.

The DNA of the CDR3 is TGTGCCAGCAGTGCTACCGGGACAGGGGTTTATATCGAGCAGTACTTC. It yields the protein CASSATGTGVYIEQYF. The chain is built from TRBV27 and TRBJ2-7; TRBD1 matches 10 bases. Germline CDR1 MNHEY, CDR2 SMNVEV (reference sequence). The CDR3 has 16 residues. V lost 5 bases, J lost 6 bases, and 13 bases stayed unmatched.

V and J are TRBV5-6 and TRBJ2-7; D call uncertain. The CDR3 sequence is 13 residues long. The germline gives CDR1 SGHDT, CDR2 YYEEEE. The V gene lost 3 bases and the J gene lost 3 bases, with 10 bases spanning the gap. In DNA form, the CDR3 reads TGTGCCAGCAGCTACTTTACTTACTACGAGCAGTACTTC. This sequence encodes CASSYFTYYEQYF.

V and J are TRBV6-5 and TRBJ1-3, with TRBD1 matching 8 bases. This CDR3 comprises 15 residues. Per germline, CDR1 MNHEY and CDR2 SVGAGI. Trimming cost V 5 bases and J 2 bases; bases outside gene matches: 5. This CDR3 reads CASSTDRDPGNTIYF. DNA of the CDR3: TGTGCCAGCAGTACGGACAGGGACCCTGGAAACACCATATATTTT.

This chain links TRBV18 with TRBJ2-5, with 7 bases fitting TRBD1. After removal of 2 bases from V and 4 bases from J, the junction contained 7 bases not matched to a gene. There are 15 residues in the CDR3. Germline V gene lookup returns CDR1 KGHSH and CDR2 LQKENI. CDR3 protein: CASSPELGGAETQYF. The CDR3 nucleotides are TGTGCCAGCTCACCAGAGCTAGGGGGCGCAGAGACCCAGTACTTC.

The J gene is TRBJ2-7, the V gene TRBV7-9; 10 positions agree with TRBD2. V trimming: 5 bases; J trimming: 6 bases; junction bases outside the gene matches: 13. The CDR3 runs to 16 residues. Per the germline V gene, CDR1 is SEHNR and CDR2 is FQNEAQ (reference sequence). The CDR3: CASSPIFLAGESEQYF. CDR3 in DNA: TGTGCCAGCAGCCCAATCTTCCTAGCGGGAGAGTCCGAGCAGTACTTC.

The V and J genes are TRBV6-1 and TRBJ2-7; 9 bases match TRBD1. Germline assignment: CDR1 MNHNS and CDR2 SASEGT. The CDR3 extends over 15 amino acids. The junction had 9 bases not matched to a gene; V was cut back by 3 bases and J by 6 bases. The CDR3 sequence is CASSDLLGQGFEQYF. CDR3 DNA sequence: TGTGCCAGCAGTGATCTACTTGGACAGGGGTTCGAGCAGTACTTC.

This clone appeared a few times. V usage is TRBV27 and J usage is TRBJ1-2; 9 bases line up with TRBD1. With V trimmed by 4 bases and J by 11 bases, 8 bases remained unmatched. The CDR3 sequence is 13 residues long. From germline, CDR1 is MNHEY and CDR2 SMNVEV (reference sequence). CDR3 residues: CASSSKPGQGYTF. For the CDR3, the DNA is TGTGCCAGCAGTTCCAAACCGGGACAGGGTTACACCTTC.

Written as DNA, the CDR3 is TGTGCCACCCGCCAGACAGGGGGTGGCTATGGCTACACCTTC. Translating gives CATRQTGGGYGYTF. The chain uses TRBV15 and TRBJ1-2; 9 nucleotides align to TRBD1. The germline CDR1 and CDR2 sequences are LNHNV and YYDKDF (reference sequence). CDR3 length equals 14 residues. V dropped 8 bases and J dropped 4; count of bases not matched to a gene: 8.

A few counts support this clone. The CDR3 sequence is CASSPQGPNQPQHF. The CDR3 DNA sequence: TGTGCCAGTAGCCCGCAGGGGCCGAATCAGCCCCAGCATTTT. The chain carries TRBV19 and TRBJ1-5, with a possible D match to TRBD1 (6 bases). Germline V lookup: CDR1 LNHDA, CDR2 SQIVND (reference sequence). The CDR3 is 14 amino acids. V gave up 6 bases and J gave up 4 bases, with 13 bases separating them. The whole variable domain, remainder taken from reference TRBV19 and TRBJ1-5, is DGGITQSPKYLFRKEGQNVTLSCEQNLNHDAMYWYRQDPGQGLRLIYYSQIVNDFQKGDIAEGYSVSREKKESFPLTVTSAQKNPTAFYLCASSPQGPNQPQHFGDGTRLSIL.

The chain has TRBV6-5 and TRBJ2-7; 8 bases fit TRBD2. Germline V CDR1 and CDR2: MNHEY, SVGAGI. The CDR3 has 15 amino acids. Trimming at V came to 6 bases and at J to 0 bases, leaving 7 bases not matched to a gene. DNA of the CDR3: TGTGCCAGCAGCCGTAGCGGGGTCAGCTCCTACGAGCAGTACTTC. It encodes CASSRSGVSSYEQYF.

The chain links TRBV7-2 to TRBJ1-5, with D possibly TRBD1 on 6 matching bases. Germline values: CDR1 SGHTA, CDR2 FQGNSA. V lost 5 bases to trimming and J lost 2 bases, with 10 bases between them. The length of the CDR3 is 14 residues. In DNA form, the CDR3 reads TGTGCCAGCAGCACCAAGGGGGGCAATCAGCCCCAGCATTTT. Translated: CASSTKGGNQPQHF. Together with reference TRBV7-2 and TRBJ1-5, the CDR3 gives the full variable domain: GAGVSQSPSNKVTEKGKDVELRCDPISGHTALYWYRQSLGQGLEFLIYFQGNSAPDKSGLPSDRFSAERTGGSVSTLTIQRTQQEDSAVYLCASSTKGGNQPQHFGDGTRLSIL.

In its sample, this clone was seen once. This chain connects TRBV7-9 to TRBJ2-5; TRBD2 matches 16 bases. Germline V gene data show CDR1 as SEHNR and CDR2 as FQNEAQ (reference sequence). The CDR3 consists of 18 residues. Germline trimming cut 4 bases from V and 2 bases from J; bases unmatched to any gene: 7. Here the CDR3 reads CASSSPGLAGGSQETQYF. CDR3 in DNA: TGTGCCAGCAGCTCGCCGGGACTAGCGGGGGGGAGTCAAGAGACCCAGTACTTC.

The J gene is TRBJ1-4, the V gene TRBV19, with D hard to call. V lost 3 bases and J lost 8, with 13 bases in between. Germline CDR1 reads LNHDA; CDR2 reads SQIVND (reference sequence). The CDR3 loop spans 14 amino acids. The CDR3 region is CASSIGGPGEKLFF. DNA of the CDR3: TGTGCCAGTAGTATTGGAGGGCCTGGGGAAAAACTGTTTTTT.

The CDR3: CASGSGGRETQYF. The CDR3 DNA sequence: TGTGCCAGCGGTTCTGGGGGGAGAGAGACCCAGTACTTC. The chain combines TRBV28 with TRBJ2-5, with a weak D call TRBD2 (6 bases). CDR3 length: 13 residues. V shed 8 bases and J shed 4 bases, with 14 bases lying between them. Germline V gives CDR1 MDHEN, CDR2 SYDVKM.

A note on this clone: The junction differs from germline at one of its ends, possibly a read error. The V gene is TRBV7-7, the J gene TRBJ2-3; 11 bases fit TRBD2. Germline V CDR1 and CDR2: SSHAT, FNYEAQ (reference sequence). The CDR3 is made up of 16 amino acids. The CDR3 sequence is CASSQLAGVSTDTQYF. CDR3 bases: TGTGCTAGCAGCCAACTAGCGGGAGTTAGCACAGATACGCAGTATTTT.

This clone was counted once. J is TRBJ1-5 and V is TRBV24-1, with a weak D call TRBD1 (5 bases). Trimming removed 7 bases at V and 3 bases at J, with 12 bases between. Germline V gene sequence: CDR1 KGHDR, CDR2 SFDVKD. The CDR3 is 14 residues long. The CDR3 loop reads CATRGQGYNQPQHF. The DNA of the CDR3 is TGTGCCACCAGGGGGCAGGGATACAATCAGCCCCAGCATTTT.